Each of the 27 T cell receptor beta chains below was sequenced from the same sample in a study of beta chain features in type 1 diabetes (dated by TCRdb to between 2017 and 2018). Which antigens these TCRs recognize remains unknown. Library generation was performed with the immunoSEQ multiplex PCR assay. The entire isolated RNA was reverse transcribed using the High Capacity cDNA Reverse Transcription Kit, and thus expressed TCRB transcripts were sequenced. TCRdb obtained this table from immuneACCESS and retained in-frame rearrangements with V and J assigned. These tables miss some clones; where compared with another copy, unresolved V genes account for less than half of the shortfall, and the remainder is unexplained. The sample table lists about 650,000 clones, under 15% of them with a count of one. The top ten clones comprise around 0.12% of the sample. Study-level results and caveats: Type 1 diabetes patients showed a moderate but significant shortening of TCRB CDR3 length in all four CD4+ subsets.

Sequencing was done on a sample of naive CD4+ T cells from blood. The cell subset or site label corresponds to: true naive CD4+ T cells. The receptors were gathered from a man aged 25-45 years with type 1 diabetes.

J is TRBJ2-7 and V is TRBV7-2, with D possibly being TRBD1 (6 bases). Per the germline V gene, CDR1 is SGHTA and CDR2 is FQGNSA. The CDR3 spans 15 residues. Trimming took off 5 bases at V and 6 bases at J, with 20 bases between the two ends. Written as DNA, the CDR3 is TGTGCCAGCAGCGGAGGACCGGGACACTTTCTCGAGCAGTACTTC. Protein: CASSGGPGHFLEQYF.

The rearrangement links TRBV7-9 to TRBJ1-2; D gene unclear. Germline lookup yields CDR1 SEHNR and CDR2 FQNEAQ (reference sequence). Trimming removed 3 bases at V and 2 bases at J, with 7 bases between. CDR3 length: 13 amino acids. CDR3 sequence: CASSLTTNYGYTF. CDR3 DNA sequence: TGTGCCAGCAGCTTGACAACCAACTATGGCTACACCTTC. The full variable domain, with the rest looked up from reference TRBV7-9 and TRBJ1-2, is DTGVSQNPRHKITKRGQNVTFRCDPISEHNRLYWYRQTLGQGPEFLTYFQNEAQLEKSRLLSDRFSAERPKGSFSTLEIQRTEQGDSAMYLCASSLTTNYGYTFGSGTRLTVV.

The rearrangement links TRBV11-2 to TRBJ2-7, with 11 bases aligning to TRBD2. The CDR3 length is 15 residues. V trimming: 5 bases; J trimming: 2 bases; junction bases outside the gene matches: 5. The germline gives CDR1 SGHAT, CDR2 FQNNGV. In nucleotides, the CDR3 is TGTGCCAGCAGCACCCTAGCGGGGGGCACCTACGAGCAGTACTTC. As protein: CASSTLAGGTYEQYF.

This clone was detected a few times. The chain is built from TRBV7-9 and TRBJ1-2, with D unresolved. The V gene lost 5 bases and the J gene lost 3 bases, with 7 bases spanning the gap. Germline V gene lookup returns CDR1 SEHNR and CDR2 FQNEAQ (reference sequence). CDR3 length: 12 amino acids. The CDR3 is CASSPRDYGYTF. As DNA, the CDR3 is TGTGCCAGCAGCCCAAGGGACTATGGCTACACCTTC.

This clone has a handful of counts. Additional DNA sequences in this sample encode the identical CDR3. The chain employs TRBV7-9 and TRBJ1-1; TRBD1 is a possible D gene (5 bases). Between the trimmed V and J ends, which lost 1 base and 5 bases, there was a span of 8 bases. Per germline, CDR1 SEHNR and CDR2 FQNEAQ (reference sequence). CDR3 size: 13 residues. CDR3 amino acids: CASSLDRGTEAFF. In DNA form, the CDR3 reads TGTGCCAGCAGCTTAGATCGGGGGACTGAAGCTTTCTTT.

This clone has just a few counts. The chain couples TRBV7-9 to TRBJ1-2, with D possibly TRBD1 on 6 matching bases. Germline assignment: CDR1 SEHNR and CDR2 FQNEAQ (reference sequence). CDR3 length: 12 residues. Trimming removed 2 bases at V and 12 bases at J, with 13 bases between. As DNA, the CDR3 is TGTGCCAGCAGCTTACCATACGGGGGGCACACCTTC. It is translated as CASSLPYGGHTF.

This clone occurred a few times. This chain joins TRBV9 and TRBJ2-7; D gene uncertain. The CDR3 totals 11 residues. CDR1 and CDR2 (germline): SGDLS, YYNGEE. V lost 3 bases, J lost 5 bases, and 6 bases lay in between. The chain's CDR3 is CASSAGDEQYF. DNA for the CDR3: TGTGCCAGCAGCGCCGGTGACGAGCAGTACTTC.

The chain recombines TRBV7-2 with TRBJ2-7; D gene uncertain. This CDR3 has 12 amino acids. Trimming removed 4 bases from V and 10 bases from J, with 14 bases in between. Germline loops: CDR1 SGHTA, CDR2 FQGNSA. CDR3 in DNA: TGTGCCAGCAGCTCCATTCCCGGGCCCCAGTACTTC. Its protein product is CASSSIPGPQYF.

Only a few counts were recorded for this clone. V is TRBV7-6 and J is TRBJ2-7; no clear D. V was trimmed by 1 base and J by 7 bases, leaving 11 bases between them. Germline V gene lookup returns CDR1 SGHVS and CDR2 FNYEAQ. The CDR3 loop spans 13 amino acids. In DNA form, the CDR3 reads TGTGCCAGCAGCTTAGAGCGTGTGGGGGAGCAGTACTTC. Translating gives CASSLERVGEQYF.

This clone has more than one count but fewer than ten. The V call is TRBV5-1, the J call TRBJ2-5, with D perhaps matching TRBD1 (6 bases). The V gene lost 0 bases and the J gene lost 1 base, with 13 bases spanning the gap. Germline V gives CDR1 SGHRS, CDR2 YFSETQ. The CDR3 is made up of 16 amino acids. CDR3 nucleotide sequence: TGCGCCAGCAGCTTGGGTGGGGGCGTCGTCCAAGAGACCCAGTACTTC. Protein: CASSLGGGVVQETQYF. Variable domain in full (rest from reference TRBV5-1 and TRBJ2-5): KAGVTQTPRYLIKTRGQQVTLSCSPISGHRSVSWYQQTPGQGLQFLFEYFSETQRNKGNFPGRFSGRQFSNSRSEMNVSTLELGDSALYLCASSLGGGVVQETQYFGPGTRLLVL.

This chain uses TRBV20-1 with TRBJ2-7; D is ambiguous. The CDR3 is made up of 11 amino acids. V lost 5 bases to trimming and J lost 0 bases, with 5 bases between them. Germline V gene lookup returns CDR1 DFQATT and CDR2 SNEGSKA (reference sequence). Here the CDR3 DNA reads TGCAGTGCTCAAAGCTCCTACGAGCAGTACTTC. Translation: CSAQSSYEQYF.

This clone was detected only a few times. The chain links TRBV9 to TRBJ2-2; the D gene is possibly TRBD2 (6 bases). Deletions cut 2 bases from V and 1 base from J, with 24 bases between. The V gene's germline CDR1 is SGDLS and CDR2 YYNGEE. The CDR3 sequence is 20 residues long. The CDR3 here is CASSVNPLFQAGLNTGELFF. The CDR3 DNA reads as TGTGCCAGCAGCGTCAACCCCCTATTCCAGGCGGGGTTGAACACCGGGGAGCTGTTTTTT.

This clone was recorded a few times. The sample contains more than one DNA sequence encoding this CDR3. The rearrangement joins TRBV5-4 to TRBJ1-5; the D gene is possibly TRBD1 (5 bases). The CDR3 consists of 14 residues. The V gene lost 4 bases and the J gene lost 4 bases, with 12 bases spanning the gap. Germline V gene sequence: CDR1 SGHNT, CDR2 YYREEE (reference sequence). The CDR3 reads CASSPGTGNQPQHF. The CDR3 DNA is TGTGCCAGCAGCCCCGGGACGGGGAATCAGCCCCAGCATTTT.

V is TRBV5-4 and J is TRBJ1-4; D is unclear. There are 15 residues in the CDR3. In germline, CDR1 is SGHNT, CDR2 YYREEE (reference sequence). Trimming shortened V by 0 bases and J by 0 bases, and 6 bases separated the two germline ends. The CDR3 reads CASSLAYATNEKLFF. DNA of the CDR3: TGTGCCAGCAGCTTGGCCTACGCAACTAATGAAAAACTGTTTTTT. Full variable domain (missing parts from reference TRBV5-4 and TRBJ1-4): ETGVTQSPTHLIKTRGQQVTLRCSSQSGHNTVSWYQQALGQGPQFIFQYYREEENGRGNFPPRFSGLQFPNYSSELNVNALELDDSALYLCASSLAYATNEKLFFGSGTQLSVL.

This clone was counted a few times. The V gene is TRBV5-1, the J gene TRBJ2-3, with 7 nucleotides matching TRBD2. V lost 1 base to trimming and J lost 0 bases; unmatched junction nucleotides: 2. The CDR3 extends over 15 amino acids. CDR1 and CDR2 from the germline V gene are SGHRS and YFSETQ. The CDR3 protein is CASSLTGGSTDTQYF. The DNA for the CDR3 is TGCGCCAGCAGCTTGACCGGGGGGAGCACAGATACGCAGTATTTT.

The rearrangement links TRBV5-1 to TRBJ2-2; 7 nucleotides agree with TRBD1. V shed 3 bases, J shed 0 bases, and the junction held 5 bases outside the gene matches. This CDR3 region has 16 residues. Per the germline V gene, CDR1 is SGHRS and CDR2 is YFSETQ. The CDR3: CASSSTGAPNTGELFF. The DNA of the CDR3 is TGCGCCAGCAGCTCAACAGGGGCCCCGAACACCGGGGAGCTGTTTTTT.

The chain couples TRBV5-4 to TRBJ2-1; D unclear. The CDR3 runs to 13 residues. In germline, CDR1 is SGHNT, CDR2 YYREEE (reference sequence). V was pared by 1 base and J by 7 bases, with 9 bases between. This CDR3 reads CASSLQRDNEQFF. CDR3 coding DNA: TGTGCCAGCAGCTTGCAACGAGATAATGAGCAGTTCTTC.

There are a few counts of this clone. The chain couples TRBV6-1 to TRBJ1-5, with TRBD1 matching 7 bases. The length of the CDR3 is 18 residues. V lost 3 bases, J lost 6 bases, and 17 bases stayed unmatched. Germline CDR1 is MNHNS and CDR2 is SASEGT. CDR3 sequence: CASSEEATFGTVVQPQHF. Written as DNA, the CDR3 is TGTGCCAGCAGTGAGGAAGCGACATTCGGGACAGTCGTTCAGCCCCAGCATTTT.

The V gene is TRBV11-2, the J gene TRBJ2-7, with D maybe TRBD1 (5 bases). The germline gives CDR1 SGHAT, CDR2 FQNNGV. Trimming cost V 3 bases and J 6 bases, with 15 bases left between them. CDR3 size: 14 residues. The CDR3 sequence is CASSLNQGIGEQYF. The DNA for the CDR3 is TGTGCCAGCAGCTTGAATCAGGGAATCGGCGAGCAGTACTTC.

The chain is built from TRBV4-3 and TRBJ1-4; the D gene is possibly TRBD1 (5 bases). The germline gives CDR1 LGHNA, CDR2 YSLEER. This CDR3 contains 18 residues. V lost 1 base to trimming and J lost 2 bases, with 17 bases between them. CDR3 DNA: TGCGCCAGCAGCCAAGGTTGGGGGTGGGATTCTACTAATGAAAAACTGTTTTTT. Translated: CASSQGWGWDSTNEKLFF.

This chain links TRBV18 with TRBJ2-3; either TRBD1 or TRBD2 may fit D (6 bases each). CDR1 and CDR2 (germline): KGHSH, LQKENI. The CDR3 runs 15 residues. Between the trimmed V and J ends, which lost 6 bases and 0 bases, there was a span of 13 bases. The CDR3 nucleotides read TGTGCCAGCTCCCTCCAGGGGACTAGCACAGATACGCAGTATTTT. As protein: CASSLQGTSTDTQYF.

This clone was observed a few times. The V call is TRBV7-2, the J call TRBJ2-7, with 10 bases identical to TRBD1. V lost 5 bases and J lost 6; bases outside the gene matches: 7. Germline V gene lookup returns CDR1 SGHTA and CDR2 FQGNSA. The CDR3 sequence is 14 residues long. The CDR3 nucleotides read TGTGCCAGCAGCCCGGACAGGGGGTACGCCGAGCAGTACTTC. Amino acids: CASSPDRGYAEQYF. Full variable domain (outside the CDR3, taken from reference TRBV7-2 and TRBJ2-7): GAGVSQSPSNKVTEKGKDVELRCDPISGHTALYWYRQSLGQGLEFLIYFQGNSAPDKSGLPSDRFSAERTGGSVSTLTIQRTQQEDSAVYLCASSPDRGYAEQYFGPGTRLTVT.

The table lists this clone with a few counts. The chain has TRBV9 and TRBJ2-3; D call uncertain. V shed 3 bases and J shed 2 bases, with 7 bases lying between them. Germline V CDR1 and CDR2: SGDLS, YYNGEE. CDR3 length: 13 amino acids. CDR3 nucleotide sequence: TGTGCCAGCAGCGGACCCTTCACAGATACGCAGTATTTT. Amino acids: CASSGPFTDTQYF.

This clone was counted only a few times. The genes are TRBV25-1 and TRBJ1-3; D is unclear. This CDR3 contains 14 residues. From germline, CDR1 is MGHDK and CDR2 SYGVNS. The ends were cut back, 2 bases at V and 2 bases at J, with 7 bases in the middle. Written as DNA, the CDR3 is TGTGCCAGCAGTGAAGGGCAGCCTGGAAACACCATATATTTT. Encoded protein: CASSEGQPGNTIYF.

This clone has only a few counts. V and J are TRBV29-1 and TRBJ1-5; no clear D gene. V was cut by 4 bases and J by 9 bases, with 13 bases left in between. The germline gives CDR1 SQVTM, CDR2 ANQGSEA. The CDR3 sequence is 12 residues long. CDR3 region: CSVGVAAGPQHF. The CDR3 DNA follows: TGCAGCGTTGGTGTTGCCGCGGGGCCCCAGCATTTT.

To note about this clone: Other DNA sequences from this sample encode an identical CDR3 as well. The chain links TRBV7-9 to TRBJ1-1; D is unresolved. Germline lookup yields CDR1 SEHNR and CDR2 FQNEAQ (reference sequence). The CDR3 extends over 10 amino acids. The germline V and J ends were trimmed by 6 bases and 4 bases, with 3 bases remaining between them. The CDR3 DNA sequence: TGTGCCAGCAGTCTCACTGAAGCTTTCTTT. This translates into CASSLTEAFF.

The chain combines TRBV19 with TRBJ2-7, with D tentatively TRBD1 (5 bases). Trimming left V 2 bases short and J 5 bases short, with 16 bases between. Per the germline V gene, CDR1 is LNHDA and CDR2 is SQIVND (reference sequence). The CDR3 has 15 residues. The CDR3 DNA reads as TGTGCCAGTAGTATAAGGGGCCAGAAGGGGAACGAGCAGTACTTC. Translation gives CASSIRGQKGNEQYF.